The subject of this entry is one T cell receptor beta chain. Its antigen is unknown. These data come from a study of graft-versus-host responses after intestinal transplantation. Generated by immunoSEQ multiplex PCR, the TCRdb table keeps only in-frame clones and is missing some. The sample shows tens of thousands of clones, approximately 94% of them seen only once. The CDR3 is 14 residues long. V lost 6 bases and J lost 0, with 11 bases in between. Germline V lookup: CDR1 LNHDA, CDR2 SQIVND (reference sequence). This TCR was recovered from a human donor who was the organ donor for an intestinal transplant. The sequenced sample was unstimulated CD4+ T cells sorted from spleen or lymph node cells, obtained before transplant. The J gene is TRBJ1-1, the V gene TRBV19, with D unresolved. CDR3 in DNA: TGTGCCAGTAGCACGCCGGGGTTGAACACTGAAGCTTTCTTT. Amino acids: CASSTPGLNTEAFF. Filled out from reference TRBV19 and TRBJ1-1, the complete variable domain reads DGGITQSPKYLFRKEGQNVTLSCEQNLNHDAMYWYRQDPGQGLRLIYYSQIVNDFQKGDIAEGYSVSREKKESFPLTVTSAQKNPTAFYLCASSTPGLNTEAFFGQGTRLTVV.